The 25 T cell receptor beta chains presented below share a single source sample, sequenced in a study of T cell changes during pregnancy in multiple sclerosis. Produced via immunoSEQ multiplex PCR; TCRdb's table is partial and in-frame only. The sample shows approximately 68,000 clones, roughly 90% of them seen only once. Specimen: peripheral blood, collected in the second trimester of pregnancy. Every receptor here comes from a female donor with multiple sclerosis, enrolled in a pregnancy study.

The genes are TRBV19 and TRBJ2-7, with 8 bases aligning to TRBD2. The CDR3 is 15 amino acids. The J segment lost 0 bases and the V segment lost 3 bases, leaving 4 bases of the junction unmatched. The germline V gene has CDR1 LNHDA and CDR2 SQIVND (reference sequence). The CDR3 DNA is TGTGCCAGTAGTATTACTAGCGGATTCTCCTACGAGCAGTACTTC. This codes for CASSITSGFSYEQYF. Drawing the rest from reference TRBV19 and TRBJ2-7, the complete variable domain is DGGITQSPKYLFRKEGQNVTLSCEQNLNHDAMYWYRQDPGQGLRLIYYSQIVNDFQKGDIAEGYSVSREKKESFPLTVTSAQKNPTAFYLCASSITSGFSYEQYFGPGTRLTVT.

The gene calls are TRBV30 and TRBJ1-1; 8 bases align to TRBD1. Looked up from germline, CDR1 is GTSNPN and CDR2 is SVGIG (reference sequence). This CDR3 spans 15 amino acids. Trimming removed 5 bases from V and 0 bases from J; junction bases left unmatched: 8. In DNA form, the CDR3 reads TGTGCCTGGGGGGGGGACAGGAATCTGAACACTGAAGCTTTCTTT. Translating gives CAWGGDRNLNTEAFF.

This clone showed up just once. The chain couples TRBV6-1 to TRBJ1-4; D is possibly TRBD1 (6 bases). V lost 0 bases to trimming and J lost 5 bases, with 10 bases between them. In germline, CDR1 is MNHNS, CDR2 SASEGT. There are 15 residues in the CDR3. The CDR3 loop reads CASSEAGGQNEKLFF. CDR3 DNA: TGTGCCAGCAGTGAAGCGGGGGGGCAGAATGAAAAACTGTTTTTT.

V and J are TRBV4-2 and TRBJ2-5, with TRBD2 identical over 9 bases. This CDR3 has 14 amino acids. J gave up 5 bases and V 4 bases, and 5 bases lay outside the gene matches. Germline V CDR1 and CDR2: LGHNA, YNFKEQ. CDR3 in DNA: TGTGCCAGCAGCCGGCGGGGGGGGTTTGAGACCCAGTACTTC. This codes for CASSRRGGFETQYF.

V and J are TRBV21-1 and TRBJ1-5; the table names TRBD1, a call not compared with the DNA. TRBV21-1 is given as a pseudogene. The CDR3 is made up of 16 amino acids. The DNA for the CDR3 is TGTGCCAGCAGCCAAGACCAGTATTATAGCAATCAGCCCCAGCATTTT. Its translation is CASSQDQYYSNQPQHF.

V and J are TRBV7-9 and TRBJ2-3; possible D gene TRBD1, 6 bases. Germline values: CDR1 SEHNR, CDR2 FQNEAQ (reference sequence). The CDR3 is made up of 15 amino acids. V lost 5 bases, J lost 0 bases, and 12 bases lay in between. The CDR3, as DNA: TGTGCCAGCAGCGAAAGTGGGGGCAGCACAGATACGCAGTATTTT. Its translation: CASSESGGSTDTQYF.

The chain combines TRBV7-9 with TRBJ2-7, with D tentatively TRBD2 (5 bases). This CDR3 has 13 amino acids. With 1 base removed from V and 8 bases from J, the gap between germline ends came to 12 bases. Germline CDR1 reads SEHNR; CDR2 reads FQNEAQ (reference sequence). In DNA form, the CDR3 reads TGTGCCAGCAGCTTAGGTCGATTCGGGAAGCAGTACTTC. Amino acids: CASSLGRFGKQYF.

The chain has TRBV6-5 and TRBJ2-6; perhaps TRBD2 as D (5 bases). The ends were cut back, 2 bases at V and 1 base at J, with 9 bases in the middle. Germline lookup yields CDR1 MNHEY and CDR2 SVGAGI. The CDR3 has 16 residues. CDR3 DNA: TGTGCCAGCAGTTACGCGAGGGAGTCTGGGGCCAACGTCCTGACTTTC. It codes for CASSYARESGANVLTF.

The V and J genes are TRBV18 and TRBJ1-6; 7 nucleotides align to TRBD1. V lost 4 bases, J lost 4 bases, and 7 bases stayed unmatched. Germline CDR1 and CDR2: KGHSH and LQKENI. The CDR3 is made up of 16 amino acids. CDR3: CASSQQGTLYNSPLHF. The CDR3 region has the DNA TGTGCCAGCTCACAACAGGGGACCCTTTATAATTCACCCCTCCACTTT.

V and J are TRBV2 and TRBJ1-2; D is perhaps TRBD1 (6 bases). The CDR3 is made up of 15 amino acids. Germline V gene sequence: CDR1 SNHLY, CDR2 FYNNEI. Trimming took off 2 bases at V and 5 bases at J, with 15 bases between the two ends. CDR3: CASSETDRDMYGYTF. CDR3 DNA: TGTGCCAGCAGTGAAACCGACCGGGACATGTATGGCTACACCTTC.

The chain is built from TRBV30 and TRBJ1-2, with 10 positions matching TRBD1. CDR3 length: 13 residues. Unmatched junction bases numbered 8, after V lost 5 bases and J lost 8 bases. CDR1 and CDR2 from the germline V gene are GTSNPN and SVGIG (reference sequence). As DNA, the CDR3 is TGTGCCTGGGCGACAGGGGGCCGGAGGGGCTACACCTTC. Its protein is CAWATGGRRGYTF.

The genes are TRBV30 and TRBJ1-2; 10 positions match TRBD1. V was clipped by 3 bases and J by 7 bases; unmatched bases: 5. CDR3 length: 13 amino acids. Germline assignment: CDR1 GTSNPN and CDR2 SVGIG (reference sequence). The CDR3 nucleotides read TGTGCCTGGAGCGGGGACAGGGGATCTGGCTACACCTTC. It is translated as CAWSGDRGSGYTF.

The chain combines TRBV9 with TRBJ2-7; a possible D gene is TRBD2 (6 bases). The CDR3 consists of 13 residues. V shed 4 bases and J shed 9 bases, with 17 bases lying between them. CDR1 SGDLS and CDR2 YYNGEE come from the germline V gene. CDR3 sequence: CASSLRLGPGQYF. For the CDR3, the DNA is TGTGCCAGCAGCCTACGACTAGGACCCGGGCAGTACTTC.

The rearrangement joins TRBV6-5 to TRBJ2-7; D perhaps matches TRBD2 (6 bases). The V and J ends lost 7 bases and 7 bases respectively, with 17 bases between them. Per the germline V gene, CDR1 is MNHEY and CDR2 is SVGAGI. This CDR3 region has 13 residues. The CDR3 region has the DNA TGTGCCAGCACCCGCGGGATCAGTCAGGAGCAGTACTTC. Its translation: CASTRGISQEQYF.

The V gene is TRBV5-6, the J gene TRBJ1-2, with D possibly TRBD1 on 6 matching bases. Trimming stripped 2 bases from V and 7 bases from J, with 15 bases between. This CDR3 comprises 14 residues. Germline-derived CDR1 and CDR2 are SGHDT and YYEEEE. Written as DNA, the CDR3 is TGTGCCAGCAGCTTTCTCGGGGGGCGACTTGGCTACACCTTC. This translates into CASSFLGGRLGYTF.

The rearrangement links TRBV18 to TRBJ2-5; 8 positions agree with TRBD1. The CDR3 has 14 residues. In germline, CDR1 is KGHSH, CDR2 LQKENI. Germline trimming cut 3 bases from V and 3 bases from J; bases unmatched to any gene: 3. The CDR3 sequence: CASSPLTGEETQYF. The CDR3 DNA reads as TGTGCCAGCTCACCGCTGACAGGGGAAGAGACCCAGTACTTC.

The chain uses TRBV5-5 and TRBJ1-2; TRBD1 aligns across 9 bases. The V segment lost 3 bases and the J segment 3 bases; nucleotides outside the gene matches: 9. Looked up from germline, CDR1 is SGHKS and CDR2 is YYEKEE (reference sequence). This CDR3 is 16 amino acids long. In DNA, the CDR3 is TGTGCCAGCAGCTGGGATGGACAGGGGAGGGACTATGGCTACACCTTC. It translates to CASSWDGQGRDYGYTF.

The genes are TRBV5-1 and TRBJ2-1; possible D gene TRBD2, 5 bases. The V gene's germline CDR1 is SGHRS and CDR2 YFSETQ. The CDR3 sequence is 15 residues long. V lost 2 bases, J lost 0 bases, and 9 bases lay in between. Here the CDR3 reads CASSFGERSYNEQFF. The CDR3 nucleotides read TGCGCCAGCAGCTTCGGGGAACGCTCCTACAATGAGCAGTTCTTC.

The rearrangement uses TRBV10-3 and TRBJ1-5; D possibly corresponds to TRBD1 (5 bases). Trimming pared 2 bases from V and 7 bases from J, leaving 9 bases between. CDR3 length: 13 residues. Germline CDR1 reads ENHRY; CDR2 reads SYGVKD. The chain's CDR3 is CAISEGAGQPQHF. The CDR3 region has the DNA TGTGCCATCAGTGAGGGGGCTGGGCAGCCCCAGCATTTT.

V and J are TRBV30 and TRBJ1-5; perhaps TRBD1 as D (5 bases). The germline CDR1 and CDR2 sequences are GTSNPN and SVGIG (reference sequence). This CDR3 has 14 amino acids. V lost 2 bases and J lost 5, with 13 bases in between. The CDR3 is CAWSPGSGYQPQHF. The CDR3 DNA follows: TGTGCCTGGAGTCCAGGGTCAGGCTATCAGCCCCAGCATTTT.

V usage is TRBV7-3 and J usage is TRBJ2-2; D possibly corresponds to TRBD1 (5 bases). With 0 bases removed from V and 2 bases from J, the gap between germline ends came to 16 bases. CDR1 SGHTA and CDR2 FQGTGA come from the germline V gene. The CDR3 spans 18 residues. CDR3 sequence reads: CASSLTNARQLNTGELFF. CDR3 DNA: TGTGCCAGCAGCTTAACTAACGCTAGACAGCTTAACACCGGGGAGCTGTTTTTT.

Points on this clone: The conserved final phenylalanine or tryptophan is absent from the CDR3, which likely points to a read error. No DNA is shown, since the ends of the CDR3 on it are uncertain; the CDR3 is the one TCRdb lists. This sequence joins TRBV2 and TRBJ1-2; the table assigns TRBD1, which was not confirmed against the DNA. 11 amino acids form the CDR3, both terminal residues included. In germline, CDR1 is SNHLY, CDR2 FYNNEI. Here the CDR3 reads CASSEDGQLVL.

This clone was counted a few times. The CDR3 coding sequence is TGTGCCAGCAGTTCAACGGACAGGGTCGTAGGGTTCTTC. Encoded protein: CASSSTDRVVGFF. This rearrangement joins TRBV7-9 to TRBJ2-1; 8 bases line up with TRBD1. CDR1 is SEHNR, CDR2 FQNEAQ, per germline (reference sequence). CDR3 length: 13 residues. With 6 bases clipped from V and 15 bases from J, the junction kept 13 bases outside the gene matches.

The V call is TRBV7-2, the J call TRBJ1-3; maybe TRBD1 (5 bases). The V gene lost 2 bases and the J gene lost 3 bases, with 14 bases spanning the gap. The germline V gene has CDR1 SGHTA and CDR2 FQGNSA. CDR3 length: 16 residues. CDR3 loop: CASSLSSGGIGNTIYF. In DNA form, the CDR3 reads TGTGCCAGCAGCTTAAGCTCCGGGGGGATTGGAAACACCATATATTTT.

The rearrangement uses TRBV5-1 and TRBJ2-3; TRBD1 agrees at 7 bases. The CDR3 consists of 15 residues. The germline V gene encodes CDR1 SGHRS and CDR2 YFSETQ. J gave up 3 bases and V 4 bases, and 8 bases lay outside the gene matches. The CDR3 sequence: CASSQGGAGTDTQYF. The CDR3 nucleotides are TGCGCCAGCAGCCAAGGGGGCGCCGGGACAGATACGCAGTATTTT. The full variable domain, its missing parts supplied by reference TRBV5-1 and TRBJ2-3, is KAGVTQTPRYLIKTRGQQVTLSCSPISGHRSVSWYQQTPGQGLQFLFEYFSETQRNKGNFPGRFSGRQFSNSRSEMNVSTLELGDSALYLCASSQGGAGTDTQYFGPGTRLTVL.